This T cell receptor beta chain appears in the sequencing data of a study of cytomegalovirus exposure and HLA in healthy donors. About the research overall: Of all 380 or so donors who were genotyped, roughly 83% belonged to the Caucasian-associated ancestry cluster.

Broader study findings: Most TCR sequences were rare, but some public TCRs occurred in many donors.

Germline V gives CDR1 SGHDN, CDR2 FVKESK. The CDR3 runs to 15 residues. The trim removed 5 bases at V and 1 base at J, leaving 8 bases unmatched. About this clone: As yet, its antigen is unknown.

PCR primers comprised 60 Vbeta and 13 Jbeta primers. Libraries were prepared by immunoSEQ multiplex PCR; TCRdb keeps only in-frame clonotypes and omits some of them. The sample contains over 150,000 clones, 80% of which appear only once. This chain connects TRBV14 to TRBJ2-7, with 7 bases identical to TRBD2. The sample comprised PBMCs. This sequence originates from a woman between 45 and 65 years old in good health and CMV-seropositive. CDR3 in DNA: TGTGCCAGCAGCGAAGGGGTGGGGGGGTCCTACGAGCAGTACTTC. Amino acids: CASSEGVGGSYEQYF.